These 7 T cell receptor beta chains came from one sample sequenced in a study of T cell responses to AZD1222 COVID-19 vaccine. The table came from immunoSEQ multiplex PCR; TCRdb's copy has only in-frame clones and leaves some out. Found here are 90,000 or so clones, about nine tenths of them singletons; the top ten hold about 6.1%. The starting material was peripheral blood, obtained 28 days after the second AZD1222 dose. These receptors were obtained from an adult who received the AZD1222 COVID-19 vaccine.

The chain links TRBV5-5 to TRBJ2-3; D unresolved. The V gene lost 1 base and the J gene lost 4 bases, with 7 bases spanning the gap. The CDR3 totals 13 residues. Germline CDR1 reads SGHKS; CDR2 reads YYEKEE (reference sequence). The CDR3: CASSLTPPDTQYF. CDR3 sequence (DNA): TGTGCCAGCAGCTTGACCCCGCCAGATACGCAGTATTTT.

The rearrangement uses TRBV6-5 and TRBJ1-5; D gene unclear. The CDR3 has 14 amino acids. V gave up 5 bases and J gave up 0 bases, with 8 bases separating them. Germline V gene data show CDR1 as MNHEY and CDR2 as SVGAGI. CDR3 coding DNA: TGTGCCAGCAGTATGTCAGATAGCAATCAGCCCCAGCATTTT. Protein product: CASSMSDSNQPQHF.

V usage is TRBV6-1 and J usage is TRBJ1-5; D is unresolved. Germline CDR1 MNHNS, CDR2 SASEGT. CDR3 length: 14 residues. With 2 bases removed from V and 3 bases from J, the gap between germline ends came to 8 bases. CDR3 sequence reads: CASSENKPNQPQHF. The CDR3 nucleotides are TGTGCCAGCAGTGAAAACAAACCCAATCAGCCCCAGCATTTT.

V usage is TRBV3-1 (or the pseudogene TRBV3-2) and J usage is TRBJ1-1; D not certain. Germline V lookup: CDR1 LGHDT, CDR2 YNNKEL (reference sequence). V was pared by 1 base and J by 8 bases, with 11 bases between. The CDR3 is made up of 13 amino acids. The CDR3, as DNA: TGTGCCAGCAGCCAAGCGAATGAGATAGAAGCTTTCTTT. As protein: CASSQANEIEAFF.

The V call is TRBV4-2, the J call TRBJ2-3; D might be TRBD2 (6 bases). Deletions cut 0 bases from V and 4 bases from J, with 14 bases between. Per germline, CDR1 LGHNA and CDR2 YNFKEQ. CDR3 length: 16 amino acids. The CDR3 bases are TGTGCCAGCAGCCAAGAATTACACGGGGGTCCAGATACGCAGTATTTT. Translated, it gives CASSQELHGGPDTQYF.

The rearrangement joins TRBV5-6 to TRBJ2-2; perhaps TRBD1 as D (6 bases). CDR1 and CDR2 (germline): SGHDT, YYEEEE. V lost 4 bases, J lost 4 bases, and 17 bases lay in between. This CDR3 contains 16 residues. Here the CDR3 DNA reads TGTGCCAGCAGCGAAACAGGGATTTTAATCACCGGGGAGCTGTTTTTT. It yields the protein CASSETGILITGELFF.

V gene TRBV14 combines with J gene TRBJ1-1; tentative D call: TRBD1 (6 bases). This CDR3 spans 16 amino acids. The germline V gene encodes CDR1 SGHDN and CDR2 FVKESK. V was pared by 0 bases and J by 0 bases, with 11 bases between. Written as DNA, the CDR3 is TGTGCCAGCAGCCAAGATTGGGGGGGCATGAACACTGAAGCTTTCTTT. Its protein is CASSQDWGGMNTEAFF.